The subject of this entry is one T cell receptor (beta chain). Antigen unknown. Method: immunoSEQ multiplex PCR; TCRdb's copy keeps in-frame clones and lacks some. The profile shows around 120,000 clones, about 89% of them singletons. Time point reported: peripheral blood 6 weeks after treatment start. Samples spanned pretreatment and treatment, with 1 to 8 time points per patient. This record comes from a study of PD-L1 blockade in urothelial cancer. For the study at large: Blood was subjected to analysis at 3 weeks (second dose) and 6 weeks following treatment start. Blood yielded a median of around 150,000 T cells per sample.

Findings and limits, study-wide: In blood sampled pretreatment, TCR clonality below the median predicted better survival.

This TCR was sampled from a man aged 60 to 75 with urothelial cancer. The source was PBMCs, collected around atezolizumab (anti-PD-L1) treatment.

The DNA of the CDR3 is TGTGCCAGCAGTCCCCCGAGGCCCTTTTCACCCCTCCACTTT. Amino acids: CASSPPRPFSPLHF. The chain is built from TRBV28 and TRBJ1-6; D ambiguous. This CDR3 region has 14 residues. V lost 5 bases to trimming and J lost 9 bases, with 14 bases between them. CDR1 is MDHEN, CDR2 SYDVKM, per germline.